The present TCR beta chain was sequenced within a study of shared clonotypes between healthy human individuals. Study background: Each donor's CD8 memory used one plate, CD8 naive two, each CD4 subset three.

The CDR3 consists of 14 residues. Germline CDR1 LNHNV, CDR2 YYDKDF (reference sequence). V lost 0 bases and J 6 bases, leaving 9 bases between the germline ends. Profiled with immunoSEQ multiplex PCR; TCRdb holds only in-frame clones, not every one. The sample includes a few million clones, approximately 94% seen only once; the top ten take around 0.14%. Each of the donors was a healthy adult who was HIV-negative and had not had a recent acute infection or vaccination. Division of CD4+ cells produced a CD45RA+ naive subset and a CD45RA-negative memory subset. The sample taken for sequencing was naive CD4+ T cells sorted from blood. Indicated subset: CD45RA+ positively selected. The origin of this receptor is a man between 18 and 35 years old in good health. The rearrangement joins TRBV15 to TRBJ2-1; tentatively, D is TRBD1 or TRBD2 (5 bases each). The CDR3 coding sequence is TGTGCCACCAGCAGAGATAGAGGGGCCAATGAGCAGTTCTTC. Encoded protein: CATSRDRGANEQFF.